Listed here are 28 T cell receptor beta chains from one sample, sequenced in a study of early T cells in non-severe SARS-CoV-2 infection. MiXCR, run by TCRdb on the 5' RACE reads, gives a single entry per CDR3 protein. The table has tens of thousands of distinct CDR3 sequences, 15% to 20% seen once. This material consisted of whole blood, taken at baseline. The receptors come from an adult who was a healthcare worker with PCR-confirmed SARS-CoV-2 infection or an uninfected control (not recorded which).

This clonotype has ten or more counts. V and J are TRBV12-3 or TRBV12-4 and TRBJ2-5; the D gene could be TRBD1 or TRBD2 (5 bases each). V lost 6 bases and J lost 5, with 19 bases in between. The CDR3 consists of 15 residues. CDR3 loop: CASSQPWDGGETQYF. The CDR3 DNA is TGTGCCAGCAGCCAGCCCTGGGACGGCGGGGAGACCCAGTACTTC.

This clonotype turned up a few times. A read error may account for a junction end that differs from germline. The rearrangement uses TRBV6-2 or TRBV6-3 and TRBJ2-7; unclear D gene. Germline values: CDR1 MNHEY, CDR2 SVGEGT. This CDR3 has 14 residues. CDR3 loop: CASSYPARSFEQYF. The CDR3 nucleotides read TGTGCCAGCAGTTACCCCGCTCGGTCCTTCGAGCAGTACTTC.

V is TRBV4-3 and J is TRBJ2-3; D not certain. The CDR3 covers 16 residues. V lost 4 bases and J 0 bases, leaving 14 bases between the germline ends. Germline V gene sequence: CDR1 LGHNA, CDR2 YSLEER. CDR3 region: CASSPGVAYSTDTQYF. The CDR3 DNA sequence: TGCGCCAGCAGCCCAGGCGTAGCCTATAGCACAGATACGCAGTATTTT.

The CDR3 loop reads CATQAGFSSYEQYF. The CDR3 nucleotides read TGTGCCACCCAAGCGGGGTTTAGCTCCTACGAGCAGTACTTC. The V gene is TRBV11-2, the J gene TRBJ2-7; the match to TRBD2 covers 7 bases. Germline CDR1 is SGHAT and CDR2 is FQNNGV. The V and J ends lost 10 bases and 0 bases, in that order; junction bases with no gene match: 9. This CDR3 region has 14 residues.

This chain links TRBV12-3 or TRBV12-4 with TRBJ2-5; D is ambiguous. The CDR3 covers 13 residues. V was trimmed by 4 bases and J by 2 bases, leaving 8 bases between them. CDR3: CASSYSRQETQYF. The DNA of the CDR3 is TGTGCCAGCAGTTACAGCAGACAAGAGACCCAGTACTTC.

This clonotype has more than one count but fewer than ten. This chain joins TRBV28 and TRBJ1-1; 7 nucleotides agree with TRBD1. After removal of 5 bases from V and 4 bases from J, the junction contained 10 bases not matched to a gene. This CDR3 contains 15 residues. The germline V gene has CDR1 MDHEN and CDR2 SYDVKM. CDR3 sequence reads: CASSLAGGVSTEAFF. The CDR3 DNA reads TGTGCCAGCAGTCTGGCAGGGGGGGTTTCCACTGAAGCTTTCTTT. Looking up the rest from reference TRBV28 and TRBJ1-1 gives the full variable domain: DVKVTQSSRYLVKRTGEKVFLECVQDMDHENMFWYRQDPGLGLRLIYFSYDVKMKEKGDIPEGYSVSREKKERFSLILESASTNQTSMYLCASSLAGGVSTEAFFGQGTRLTVV.

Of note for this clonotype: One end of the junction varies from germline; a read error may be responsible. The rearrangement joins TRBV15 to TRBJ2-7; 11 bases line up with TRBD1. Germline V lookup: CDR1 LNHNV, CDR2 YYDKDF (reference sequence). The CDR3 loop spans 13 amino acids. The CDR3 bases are TGTGCCGCCAGCGTGGACAGGGGGCAAGAGCAGTACTTC. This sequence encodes CAASVDRGQEQYF.

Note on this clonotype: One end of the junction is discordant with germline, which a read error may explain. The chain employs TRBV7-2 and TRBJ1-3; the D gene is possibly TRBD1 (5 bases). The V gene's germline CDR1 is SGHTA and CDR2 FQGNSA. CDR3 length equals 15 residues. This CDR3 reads CASSLGGSSENTIYF. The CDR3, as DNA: TGTGCCAGCAGCTTAGGGGGCAGCTCTGAAAACACCATATATTTT.

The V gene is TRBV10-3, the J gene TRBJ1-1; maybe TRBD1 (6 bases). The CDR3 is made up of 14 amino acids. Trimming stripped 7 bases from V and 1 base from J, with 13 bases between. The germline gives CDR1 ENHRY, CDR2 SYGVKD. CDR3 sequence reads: CAITDQTGNTEAFF. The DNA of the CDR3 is TGTGCCATCACTGATCAGACAGGGAACACTGAAGCTTTCTTT.

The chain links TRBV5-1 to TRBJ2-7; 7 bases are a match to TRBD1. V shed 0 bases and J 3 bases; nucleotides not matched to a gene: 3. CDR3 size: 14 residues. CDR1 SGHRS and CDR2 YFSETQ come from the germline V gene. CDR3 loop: CASSLADRVYEQYF. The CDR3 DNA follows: TGCGCCAGCAGCTTGGCCGACAGGGTCTACGAGCAGTACTTC.

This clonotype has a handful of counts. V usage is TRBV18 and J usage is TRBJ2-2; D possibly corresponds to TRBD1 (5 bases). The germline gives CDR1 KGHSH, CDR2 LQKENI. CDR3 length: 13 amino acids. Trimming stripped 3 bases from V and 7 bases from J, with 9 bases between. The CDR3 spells CASSPQGFGELFF. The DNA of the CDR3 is TGTGCCAGCTCACCTCAGGGATTCGGGGAGCTGTTTTTT.

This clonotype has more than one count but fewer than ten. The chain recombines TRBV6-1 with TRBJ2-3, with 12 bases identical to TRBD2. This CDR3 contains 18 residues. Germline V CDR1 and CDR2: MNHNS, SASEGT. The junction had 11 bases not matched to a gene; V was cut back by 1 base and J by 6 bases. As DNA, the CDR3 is TGTGCCAGCAGTGAAGGGGTCGCTAGCGGGGGGGCCCGGGATACGCAGTATTTT. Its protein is CASSEGVASGGARDTQYF.

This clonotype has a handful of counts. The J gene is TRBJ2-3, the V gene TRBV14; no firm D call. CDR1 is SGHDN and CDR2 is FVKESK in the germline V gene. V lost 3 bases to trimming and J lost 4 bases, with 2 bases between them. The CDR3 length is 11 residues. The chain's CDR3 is CASSQADTQYF. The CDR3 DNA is TGTGCCAGCAGCCAGGCAGATACGCAGTATTTT.

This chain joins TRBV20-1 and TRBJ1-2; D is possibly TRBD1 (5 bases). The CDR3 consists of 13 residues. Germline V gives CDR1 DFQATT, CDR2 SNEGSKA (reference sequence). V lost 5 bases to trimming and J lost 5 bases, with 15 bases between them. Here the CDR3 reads CSALPDSPYGYTF. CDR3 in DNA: TGCAGTGCTCTCCCTGACAGTCCTTATGGCTACACCTTC.

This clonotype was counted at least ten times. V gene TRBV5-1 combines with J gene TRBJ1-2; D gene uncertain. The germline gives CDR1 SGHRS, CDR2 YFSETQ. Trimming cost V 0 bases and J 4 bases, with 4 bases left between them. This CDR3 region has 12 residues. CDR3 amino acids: CASSLEGYGYTF. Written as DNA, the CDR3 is TGCGCCAGCAGCTTGGAGGGCTATGGCTACACCTTC.

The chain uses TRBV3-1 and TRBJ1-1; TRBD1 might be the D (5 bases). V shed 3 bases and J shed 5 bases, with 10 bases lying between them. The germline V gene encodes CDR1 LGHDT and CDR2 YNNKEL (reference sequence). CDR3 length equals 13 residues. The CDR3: CASSQGGGTEAFF. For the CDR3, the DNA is TGTGCCAGCAGCCAGGGCGGGGGGACTGAAGCTTTCTTT.

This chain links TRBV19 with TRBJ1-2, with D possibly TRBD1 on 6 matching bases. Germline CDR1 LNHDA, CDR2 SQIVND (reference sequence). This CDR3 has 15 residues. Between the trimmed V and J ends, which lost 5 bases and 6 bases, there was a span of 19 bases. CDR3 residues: CASSVRGGGSHGYTF. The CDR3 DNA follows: TGTGCCAGTAGTGTCCGCGGGGGCGGAAGCCATGGCTACACCTTC.

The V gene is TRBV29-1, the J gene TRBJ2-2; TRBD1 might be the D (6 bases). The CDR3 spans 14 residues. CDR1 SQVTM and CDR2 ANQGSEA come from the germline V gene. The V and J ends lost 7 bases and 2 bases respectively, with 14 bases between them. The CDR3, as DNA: TGCAGCGGCCGACAGGACCTAAACACCGGGGAGCTGTTTTTT. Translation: CSGRQDLNTGELFF.

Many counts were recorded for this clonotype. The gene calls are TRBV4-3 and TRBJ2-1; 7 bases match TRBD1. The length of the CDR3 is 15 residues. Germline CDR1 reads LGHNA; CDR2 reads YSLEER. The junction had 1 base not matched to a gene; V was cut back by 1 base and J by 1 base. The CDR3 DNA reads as TGCGCCAGCAGCCAAGGGGACAGATCCTACAATGAGCAGTTCTTC. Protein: CASSQGDRSYNEQFF.

In nucleotides, the CDR3 is TGTGCCAGCAATAAGGGGTACGGCGACACTGAAGCTTTCTTT. Its translation: CASNKGYGDTEAFF. The gene calls are TRBV27 and TRBJ1-1, with D tentatively TRBD1 (5 bases). The CDR3 sequence is 14 residues long. Trimming removed 7 bases from V and 3 bases from J, with 15 bases in between. The germline V gene encodes CDR1 MNHEY and CDR2 SMNVEV (reference sequence).

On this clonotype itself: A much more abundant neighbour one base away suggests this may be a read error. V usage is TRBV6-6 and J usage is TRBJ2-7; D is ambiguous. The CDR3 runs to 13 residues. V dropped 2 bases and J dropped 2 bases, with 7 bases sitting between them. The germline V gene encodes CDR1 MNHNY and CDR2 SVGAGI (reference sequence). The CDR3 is CASSYMNPYEQYF. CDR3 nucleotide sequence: TGTGCCAGCAGTTACATGAATCCCTACGAGCAGTACTTC.

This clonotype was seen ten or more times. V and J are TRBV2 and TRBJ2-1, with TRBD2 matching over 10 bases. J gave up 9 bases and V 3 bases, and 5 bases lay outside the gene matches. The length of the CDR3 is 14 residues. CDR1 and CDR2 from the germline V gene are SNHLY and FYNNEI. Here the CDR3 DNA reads TGTGCCAGCAGTGAGGCGAGCGGGAGGGTTGAGCAGTTCTTC. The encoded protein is CASSEASGRVEQFF.

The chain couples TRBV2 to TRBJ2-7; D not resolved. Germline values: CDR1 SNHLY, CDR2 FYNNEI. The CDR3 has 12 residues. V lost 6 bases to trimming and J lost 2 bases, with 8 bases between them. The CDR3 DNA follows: TGTGCCAGCAGCCGTGTGACCTACGAGCAGTACTTC. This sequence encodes CASSRVTYEQYF.

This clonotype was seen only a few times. The CDR3 loop is CASSNNSLRTESSGNTIYF. Here the CDR3 DNA reads TGTGCCAGCAGCAACAATAGTCTCCGGACAGAGTCCTCTGGAAACACCATATATTTT. The gene calls are TRBV21-1 and TRBJ1-3; no check of the table's D call, TRBD1, against the DNA was made. TRBV21-1 is recorded as a pseudogene. The CDR3 sequence is 19 residues long.

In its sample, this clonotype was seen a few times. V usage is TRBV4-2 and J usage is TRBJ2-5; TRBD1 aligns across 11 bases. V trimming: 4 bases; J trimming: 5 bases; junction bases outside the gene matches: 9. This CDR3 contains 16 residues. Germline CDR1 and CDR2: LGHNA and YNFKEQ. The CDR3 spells CASSPGQGEGDETQYF. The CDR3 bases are TGTGCCAGCAGCCCGGGACAGGGGGAAGGGGACGAGACCCAGTACTTC.

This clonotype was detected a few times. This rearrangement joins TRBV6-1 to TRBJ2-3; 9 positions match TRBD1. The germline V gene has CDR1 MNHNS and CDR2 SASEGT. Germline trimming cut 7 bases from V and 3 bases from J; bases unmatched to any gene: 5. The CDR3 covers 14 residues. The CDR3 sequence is CASMWGTGTDTQYF. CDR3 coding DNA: TGTGCCAGCATGTGGGGGACAGGGACAGATACGCAGTATTTT.

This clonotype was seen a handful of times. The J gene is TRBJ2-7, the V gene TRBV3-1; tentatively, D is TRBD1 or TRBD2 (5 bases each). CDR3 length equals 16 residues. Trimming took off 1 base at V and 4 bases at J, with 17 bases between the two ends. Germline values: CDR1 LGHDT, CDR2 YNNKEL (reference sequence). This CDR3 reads CASSQGADIILYEQYF. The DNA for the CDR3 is TGTGCCAGCAGCCAAGGAGCGGACATCATATTGTACGAGCAGTACTTC.

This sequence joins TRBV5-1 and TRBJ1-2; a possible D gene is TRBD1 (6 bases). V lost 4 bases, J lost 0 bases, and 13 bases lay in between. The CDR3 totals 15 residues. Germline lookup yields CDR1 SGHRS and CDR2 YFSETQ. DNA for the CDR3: TGCGCCAGCAGCGCCGGACAGATTACTAACTATGGCTACACCTTC. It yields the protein CASSAGQITNYGYTF.